Listed below are T cell receptor beta chains from one sample, sequenced in a study of beta chain features in type 1 diabetes. Using immunoSEQ multiplex PCR, the repertoire was profiled, and TCRdb retains in-frame clones only, with some absent. The sample lists 640,000 or so clones, around 15% occurring once. The sequenced sample consisted of naive CD4+ T cells from blood. These receptors all stem from a young man with type 1 diabetes. The CDR3 runs from the conserved cysteine through the conserved F or W. A D gene is named only where the DNA matches it firmly. A row's size may be missing; if present it is once, few, many or a size class.

few	TRBV15	TRBJ2-7	.	TGTGCCACCAGCGGAAGCGGGACATCCTACGAGCAGTACTTC	CATSGSGTSYEQYF
.	TRBV7-9	TRBJ2-3	.	TGTGCCAGCACCCCTGGGGGGGCTAGCACAGATACGCAGTATTTT	CASTPGGASTDTQYF
.	TRBV5-6	TRBJ1-2	.	TGTGCCAGCAGCTTGAAAGCTAACTATGGCTACACCTTC	CASSLKANYGYTF
.	TRBV23-1	TRBJ1-2	.	TGCGCCAGCAGCCCTACCTGTTCGGATCCCACTAACTATGGCTACACCTTC	CASSPTCSDPTNYGYTF
few	TRBV30	TRBJ2-3	TRBD1	TGTGCCTGGGACAGGGGGGCTTTCACAGATACGCAGTATTTT	CAWDRGAFTDTQYF
few	TRBV30	TRBJ1-1	.	TGTGCCTGGAGTGACGGAGCCGGGAACACTGAAGCTTTCTTT	CAWSDGAGNTEAFF
.	TRBV6-5	TRBJ2-7	.	TGTGCCAGCAGCTCCGTCCGGGGATCCTACGAGCAGTACTTC	CASSSVRGSYEQYF
many	TRBV2	TRBJ2-1	.	TGTGCCAGCAGTGAATACAATGAGCAGTTCTTC	CASSEYNEQFF
.	TRBV30	TRBJ1-6	TRBD1	TGTGCCTGGAGTAGGGGGCTGAGCTCCTATAATTCACCCCTCCACTTT	CAWSRGLSSYNSPLHF
few	TRBV25-1	TRBJ2-7	.	TGTGCCAGCAGTGAGCTACAGAGCTCCTACGAGCAGTACTTC	CASSELQSSYEQYF
.	TRBV19	TRBJ2-3	TRBD1	TGTGCCAGTAGGGACAGGGGTTGGACAGATACGCAGTATTTT	CASRDRGWTDTQYF
few	TRBV11-2	TRBJ2-5	.	TGTGCCAGCAGCTTTACCGGGACCGAAGAGACCCAGTACTTC	CASSFTGTEETQYF
few	TRBV9	TRBJ2-1	TRBD2	TGTGCCAGCAGCGTAGCTACGTCTAGCGGGGGGGAGCAGTTCTTC	CASSVATSSGGEQFF
few	TRBV2	TRBJ2-1	.	TGTGCCAGCATCTGGGGCCTGGGGGGCAATGAGCAGTTCTTC	CASIWGLGGNEQFF
few	TRBV6-5	TRBJ1-5	TRBD1	TGTGCCAGCAGTTACGCCGGGACAGGGGATCAGCCCCAGCATTTT	CASSYAGTGDQPQHF
few	TRBV23-1	TRBJ2-7	.	TGCGCCAGCAGTCGCCCGGGGAGGAGCGAGCAGTACTTC	CASSRPGRSEQYF
.	TRBV30	TRBJ1-1	.	TGTGCCTGGAGTGTCCTGGTGTTAGGCACTGAAGCTTTCTTT	CAWSVLVLGTEAFF
.	TRBV2	TRBJ2-7	.	TGTGCCAGCAGGCCGGGACTTGGAAGTTACGAGCAGTACTTC	CASRPGLGSYEQYF
few	TRBV29-1	TRBJ2-3	.	TGCAGCGTTGTTGATCCTAGCTCGGTAGATACGCAGTATTTT	CSVVDPSSVDTQYF
few	TRBV6-5	TRBJ2-5	.	TGTGCCAGCAGCGGCTTAGTAATCCGAGAGACCCAGTACTTC	CASSGLVIRETQYF
.	TRBV30	TRBJ1-1	TRBD1	TGTGCCTGGACCCCCGGACAGGTTGAAGCTTTCTTT	CAWTPGQVEAFF
.	TRBV5-6	TRBJ2-7	TRBD1	TGTGCCAGCAGCTTTGGACAGGGGGTTTACGAGCAGTACTTC	CASSFGQGVYEQYF
.	TRBV29-1	TRBJ1-1	.	TGCAGCGTACAGGGAAGCATGAACACTGAAGCTTTCTTT	CSVQGSMNTEAFF
.	TRBV21-1	TRBJ2-7	.	TGTGCCAGCAGCCCCCGCGTTCGGGGGTGCGAGCAGTACTTC	CASSPRVRGCEQYF
few	TRBV28	TRBJ2-3	.	TGTGCCAGCAGCAACACAGGCACAGATACGCAGTATTTT	CASSNTGTDTQYF
few	TRBV30	TRBJ2-2	TRBD2	TGTGCCTGGAGTGCTCCCCTAGGGAGCGGGGGGGCGAACACCGGGGAGCTGTTTTTT	CAWSAPLGSGGANTGELFF
.	TRBV4-2	TRBJ1-1	.	TGTGCCAGCAGCCAAGAGGTGAACACTGAAGCTTTCTTT	CASSQEVNTEAFF
.	TRBV6-5	TRBJ1-3	.	TGTGCCAGCAGCGTGATCTCTGGAAACACCATATATTTT	CASSVISGNTIYF
few	TRBV19	TRBJ2-3	.	TGTGCCAGTAGTGTCCTCGGGGGCACAGATACGCAGTATTTT	CASSVLGGTDTQYF
.	TRBV10-3	TRBJ2-7	.	TGTGCCATAGGCCCGGGGCAGTACGAGCAGTACTTC	CAIGPGQYEQYF
.	TRBV14	TRBJ2-7	TRBD2	TGTGCCAGCAGCCAGGGGTCCGGCGGGGGAGGCTACGAGCAGTACTTC	CASSQGSGGGGYEQYF
.	TRBV18	TRBJ1-2	TRBD1	TGTGCCAGCTCACGCGGACAGGGCCAACCTAACTATGGCTACACCTTC	CASSRGQGQPNYGYTF
.	TRBV25-1	TRBJ1-2	.	TGTGCCAGCAGTGAATTTGACAATGCTAACTATGGCTACACCTTC	CASSEFDNANYGYTF
.	TRBV5-6	TRBJ1-2	.	TGTGCCAGCAGCCCGAAGGTTAACCGGGGCTACACCTTC	CASSPKVNRGYTF
few	TRBV2	TRBJ1-5	TRBD1	TGTGCCAGCAGTGAACAGGGGGCCGGCCAGCCCCAGCATTTT	CASSEQGAGQPQHF
few	TRBV29-1	TRBJ2-5	.	TGCAGCGTTGAAGGGCAGGGGCTGGAGACCCAGTACTTC	CSVEGQGLETQYF
few	TRBV2	TRBJ1-5	TRBD1	TGTGCCAGCAGTACAGGGGGCGCAGGTCAGCCCCAGCATTTT	CASSTGGAGQPQHF
.	TRBV4-2	TRBJ1-2	.	TGTGCCAGCAGCCAAAAACTATCGACAGATGAGGTTTATGGCTACACCTTC	CASSQKLSTDEVYGYTF
.	TRBV4-1	TRBJ1-2	.	TGCGCCAGCAGCCCAATGCCTCGGGGGGAACGTGGCTACACCTTC	CASSPMPRGERGYTF
.	TRBV18	TRBJ2-5	.	TGTGCCAGCTCACCACCGGGTCAGAAAGAGACCCAGTACTTC	CASSPPGQKETQYF
.	TRBV6-5	TRBJ2-7	.	TGTGCCAGCAGTTACTCTGCCCAGGGAGCCTACGAGCAGTACTTC	CASSYSAQGAYEQYF
.	TRBV5-6	TRBJ1-2	.	TGTGCCAGCAGCGTACTACAGGGAACAAGTGGCTACACCTTC	CASSVLQGTSGYTF
.	TRBV23-1	TRBJ2-7	.	TGCGCCAGCAGTCACCCCCCCGGGCGGGGAAGGTACGAGCAGTACTTC	CASSHPPGRGRYEQYF
few	TRBV11-2	TRBJ1-5	.	TGTGCCAGCAGCATGACAGATAGCAATCAGCCCCAGCATTTT	CASSMTDSNQPQHF
.	TRBV6-4	TRBJ2-7	.	TGTGCCAGCTCGCCGGGGCCGCAAAACTACGAGCAGTACTTC	CASSPGPQNYEQYF
few	TRBV6-5	TRBJ2-1	.	TGTGCCAGCAGTTACTCTGGGACCCGCGGTTACAATGAGCAGTTCTTC	CASSYSGTRGYNEQFF
.	TRBV28	TRBJ1-4	.	TGTGCCAGCAGTTCCCGGGTAGTCTGGGGAGATGAAAAACTGTTTTTT	CASSSRVVWGDEKLFF
few	TRBV5-1	TRBJ2-3	.	TGCGCCAGCAGTTACGGCAGGGTTATGCCAGATACGCAGTATTTT	CASSYGRVMPDTQYF
.	TRBV5-1	TRBJ1-4	.	TGCGCCAGCAGCGAGATGGTCACTAATGAAAAACTGTTTTTT	CASSEMVTNEKLFF
.	TRBV27	TRBJ1-2	.	TGTGCCAGCAGTTCTCCCCAGGCGGGGAGGTATGGCTACACCTTC	CASSSPQAGRYGYTF
few	TRBV7-3	TRBJ2-7	.	TGTGCCAGCAGCTCCGTGGGCCCTGATGGTGAGCAGTACTTC	CASSSVGPDGEQYF
few	TRBV5-1	TRBJ1-1	.	TGCGCCAGCAGCAGACAGGAGAGGGACACTGAAGCTTTCTTT	CASSRQERDTEAFF
few	TRBV7-9	TRBJ2-3	.	TGTGCCAGCAGCACGAGGACCGCCGTAGATACGCAGTATTTT	CASSTRTAVDTQYF
few	TRBV29-1	TRBJ1-2	.	TGCAGCGTTGGAACACCCAACTATGGCTACACCTTC	CSVGTPNYGYTF